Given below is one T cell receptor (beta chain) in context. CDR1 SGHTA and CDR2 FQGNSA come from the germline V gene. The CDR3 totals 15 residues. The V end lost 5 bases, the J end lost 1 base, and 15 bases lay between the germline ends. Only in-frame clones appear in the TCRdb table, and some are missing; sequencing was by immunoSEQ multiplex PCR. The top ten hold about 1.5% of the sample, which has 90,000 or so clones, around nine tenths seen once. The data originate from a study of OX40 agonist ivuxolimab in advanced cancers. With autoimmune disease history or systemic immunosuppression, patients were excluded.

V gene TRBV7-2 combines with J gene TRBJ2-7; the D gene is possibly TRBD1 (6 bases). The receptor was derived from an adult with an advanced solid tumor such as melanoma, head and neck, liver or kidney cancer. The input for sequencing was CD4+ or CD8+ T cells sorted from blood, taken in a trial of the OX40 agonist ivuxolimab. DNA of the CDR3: TGTGCCAGCAGCCAAGGTCCAGGGGAATCCTACGAGCAGTACTTC. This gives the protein CASSQGPGESYEQYF.